Listed below are T cell receptor beta chains from one sample, sequenced in a study of T cells after posttransplantation cyclophosphamide. The protocol was immunoSEQ multiplex PCR, while the TCRdb copy is restricted to in-frame clones and leaves out a portion. The repertoire has about 16,000 clones, almost 95% of them found once; the top ten carry roughly 0.58%. This material consisted of CD4+ T cells sorted from blood, taken after allogeneic stem cell transplant with posttransplant cyclophosphamide. The receptors derive from a male patient aged 60 to 75 who received an allogeneic stem cell transplant from a related donor and was CMV-positive. Some T cells may have come from the graft donor. Both conserved end residues are part of each CDR3. The D gene is left open where the match is weak. Clone size is shown for a subset of rows, as once, few, many or a class of expanded clone.

>TRBJ1-1|.|TRBD1|TRBV7-3
CASSPEGTGRTEAFF
TGTGCCAGCAGCCCAGAGGGGACAGGCAGAACTGAAGCTTTCTTT
>TRBJ2-7|.|TRBD2|TRBV4-2
CASSQEGTSGGYEQYF
TGTGCCAGCAGCCAAGAGGGAACTAGCGGGGGGTACGAGCAGTACTTC
>TRBJ1-4|once|TRBD1|TRBV4-1
CASSQNPGGSEKLFF
TGCGCCAGCAGCCAAAATCCAGGGGGCTCTGAAAAACTGTTTTTT
>TRBJ2-5|.|.|TRBV7-9
CASSLVGGETQYF
TGTGCCAGCAGCTTAGTGGGGGGAGAGACCCAGTACTTC
>TRBJ1-1|.|.|TRBV2
CASSYLQGTEAFF
TGTGCCAGCAGTTACTTACAGGGAACTGAAGCTTTCTTT
>TRBJ1-2|once|TRBD1|TRBV7-9
CASSPPDRAGYGYTF
TGTGCCAGCAGCCCCCCGGACAGGGCGGGCTATGGCTACACCTTC
>TRBJ2-1|.|.|TRBV7-2
CASQGPLTYNEQFF
TGTGCCAGCCAGGGGCCCCTGACCTACAATGAGCAGTTCTTC
>TRBJ1-2|.|.|TRBV27
CASRRQDYGYTF
TGTGCCAGCAGGCGACAGGACTATGGCTACACCTTC
>TRBJ2-1|.|.|TRBV28
CASSLQDNEQFF
TGTGCCAGCAGTTTGCAGGACAATGAGCAGTTCTTC
>TRBJ1-1|.|TRBD1|TRBV5-8
CASSGTGGEAFF
TGTGCCAGCAGCGGGACAGGAGGGGAAGCTTTCTTT
>TRBJ1-2|.|TRBD1|TRBV30
CAWSPQGNYGYTF
TGTGCCTGGAGTCCACAGGGGAACTATGGCTACACCTTC
>TRBJ2-3|once|TRBD1|TRBV19
CASSNRGTDTQYF
TGTGCCAGTTCGAACAGGGGGACAGATACGCAGTATTTT
>TRBJ1-2|.|.|TRBV5-4
CASSLPGIYYGYTF
TGTGCCAGCAGCTTGCCGGGGATCTACTATGGCTACACCTTC
>TRBJ1-2|.|TRBD1|TRBV4-2
CASSHSTGTNYGYTF
TGTGCCAGCAGCCACTCGACAGGGACTAACTATGGCTACACCTTC
>TRBJ2-7|.|TRBD1|TRBV5-1
CASSLDRGGHEQYF
TGCGCCAGCAGCCTGGACAGGGGAGGCCACGAGCAGTACTTC
>TRBJ2-7|.|.|TRBV19
CASSIRDVQYF
TGTGCCAGTAGTATACGAGATGTGCAGTACTTC
>TRBJ2-5|.|TRBD2|TRBV7-3
CASSQGLAGRPQYF
TGTGCCAGCAGCCAAGGACTAGCGGGCAGGCCCCAGTACTTC
>TRBJ1-4|once|TRBD1|TRBV18
CASSRTGGNEKLFF
TGTGCCAGCTCTCGGACAGGTGGCAATGAAAAACTGTTTTTT
>TRBJ2-5|once|.|TRBV6-1
CASSEATAGQETQYF
TGTGCCAGCAGTGAAGCGACGGCGGGGCAAGAGACCCAGTACTTC
>TRBJ2-7|.|.|TRBV28
CASVFRGNGYEQYF
TGTGCCAGCGTCTTCCGGGGAAACGGCTACGAGCAGTACTTC
>TRBJ2-1|.|TRBD2|TRBV10-2
CASSEYRTSGGHNEQFF
TGCGCCAGCAGTGAGTACCGGACTAGCGGGGGCCACAATGAGCAGTTCTTC
>TRBJ2-7|.|TRBD2|TRBV7-8
CASSLRRGLGSKQYF
TGTGCCAGCAGCTTAAGGCGGGGGTTGGGTTCCAAGCAGTACTTC
>TRBJ1-4|.|.|TRBV5-6
CASSLGTVATNEKLFF
TGTGCCAGCAGCTTGGGCACGGTCGCAACTAATGAAAAACTGTTTTTT
>TRBJ1-2|.|TRBD1|TRBV9
CASWGQGTGYTF
TGTGCCAGCTGGGGACAGGGGACCGGCTACACCTTC
>TRBJ2-1|.|TRBD2|TRBV11-2
CASSFGTSGGWQFF
TGTGCCAGCAGCTTCGGGACTAGCGGGGGGTGGCAGTTCTTC
>TRBJ2-3|.|.|TRBV14
CASSPGADTQYF
TGTGCCAGCAGCCCGGGGGCAGATACGCAGTATTTT